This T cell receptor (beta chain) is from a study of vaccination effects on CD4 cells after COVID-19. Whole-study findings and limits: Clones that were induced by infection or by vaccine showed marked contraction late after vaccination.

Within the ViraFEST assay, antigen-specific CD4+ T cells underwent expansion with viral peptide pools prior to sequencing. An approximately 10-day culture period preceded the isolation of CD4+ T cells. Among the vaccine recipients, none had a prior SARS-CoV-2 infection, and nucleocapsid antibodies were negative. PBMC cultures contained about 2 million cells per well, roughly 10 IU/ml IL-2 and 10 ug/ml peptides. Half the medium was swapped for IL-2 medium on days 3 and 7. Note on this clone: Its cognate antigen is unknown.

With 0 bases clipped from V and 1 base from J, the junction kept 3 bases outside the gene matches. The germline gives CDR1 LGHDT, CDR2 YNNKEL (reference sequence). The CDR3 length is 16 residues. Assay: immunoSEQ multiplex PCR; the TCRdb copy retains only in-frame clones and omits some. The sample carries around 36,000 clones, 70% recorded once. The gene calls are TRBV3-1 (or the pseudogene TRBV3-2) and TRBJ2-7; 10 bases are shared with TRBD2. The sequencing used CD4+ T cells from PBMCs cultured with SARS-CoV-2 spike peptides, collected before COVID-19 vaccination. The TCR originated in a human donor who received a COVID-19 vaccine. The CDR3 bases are TGTGCCAGCAGCCAAGAGTGGACTAGCGGTTCCTACGAGCAGTACTTC. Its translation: CASSQEWTSGSYEQYF.